Following are 20 T cell receptor beta chains from one sample sequenced in a study of blood T cells in healthy people across ages. Through a sample-barcoded 5' primer and a J-beta primer mix, a second PCR was run for 7 to 11 cycles. TCRdb fed the 5' RACE reads into MiXCR, producing one record per CDR3 protein. The sample has about 1,000,000 distinct CDR3 sequences; around 45% are singletons. Sequenced: blood. These receptors originate from a woman aged 55 to 70 in good health.

Note on this clonotype: A junction end diverges from the germline sequence, so it may reflect a read error. The chain recombines TRBV6-5 with TRBJ2-1; 11 bases map to TRBD2. The CDR3 is 16 amino acids. Germline-derived CDR1 and CDR2 are MNHEY and SVGAGI. The CDR3 bases are TGTGCCGGCAGTTCCCAGACTAGCGGGGAGTACAATGAGCAGTTCTTC. Residues: CAGSSQTSGEYNEQFF.

In this sample, this clonotype turned up once. The genes are TRBV3-1 and TRBJ2-1, with 16 nucleotides matching TRBD2. This CDR3 has 20 amino acids. V shed 2 bases, J shed 6 bases, and the junction held 13 bases outside the gene matches. CDR1 LGHDT and CDR2 YNNKEL come from the germline V gene (reference sequence). In DNA form, the CDR3 reads TGTGCCAGCAGCCAACCCAGAGCAGGGACTAGCGGGAGGGCCTTCAATGAGCAGTTCTTC. Protein product: CASSQPRAGTSGRAFNEQFF.

CDR3 nucleotide sequence: TGTGCCAGCAGTTCGATCCGGGACAGGGGTCACAGAGAGACCCAGTACTTC. Residues: CASSSIRDRGHRETQYF. The rearrangement links TRBV28 to TRBJ2-5, with 10 bases that match TRBD1. Trimming at V came to 4 bases and at J to 4 bases, leaving 12 bases not matched to a gene. Germline V gene lookup returns CDR1 MDHEN and CDR2 SYDVKM. There are 17 residues in the CDR3.

The genes are TRBV13 and TRBJ2-1; 9 bases match TRBD2. Germline V gene data show CDR1 as PRHDT and CDR2 as FYEKMQ (reference sequence). V was clipped by 5 bases and J by 7 bases; unmatched bases: 12. This CDR3 contains 16 residues. The DNA for the CDR3 is TGTGCCAGCAGCCCGAGACCGGGACTAGCCGATAATGAGCAGTTCTTC. Residues: CASSPRPGLADNEQFF.

The chain combines TRBV20-1 with TRBJ2-3, with 7 bases lining up with TRBD2. V gave up 5 bases and J gave up 6 bases; unmatched junction bases: 8. The CDR3 spans 13 residues. Germline CDR1 DFQATT, CDR2 SNEGSKA (reference sequence). CDR3 sequence reads: CSARAGPRDTQYF. The CDR3 DNA reads as TGCAGTGCTCGAGCGGGACCTCGGGATACGCAGTATTTT.

This clonotype was recorded a few times. This chain uses TRBV7-9 with TRBJ2-7; no firm D call. V was clipped by 5 bases and J by 4 bases, with 9 bases between them. CDR1 and CDR2 (germline): SEHNR, FQNEAQ (reference sequence). This CDR3 contains 12 residues. DNA for the CDR3: TGTGCCAGCAGCCATGGGAAATACGAGCAGTACTTC. Its translation is CASSHGKYEQYF.

This clonotype appeared many times. The rearrangement uses TRBV25-1 and TRBJ2-5, with TRBD1 as a possible D gene (5 bases). The V end lost 3 bases, the J end lost 11 bases, and 22 bases lay between the germline ends. From germline, CDR1 is MGHDK and CDR2 SYGVNS. This CDR3 spans 15 amino acids. The CDR3 sequence: CASSDPDIYYNEQYF. CDR3 sequence (DNA): TGTGCCAGCAGTGATCCGGACATATACTACAATGAGCAGTACTTC.

This clonotype was counted at least ten times. This chain uses TRBV29-1 with TRBJ2-7, with TRBD2 identical over 7 bases. J gave up 4 bases and V 1 base, and 7 bases lay outside the gene matches. Germline V gene data show CDR1 as SQVTM and CDR2 as ANQGSEA. CDR3 size: 14 residues. This CDR3 reads CSVEVAGASYEQYF. CDR3 nucleotide sequence: TGCAGCGTTGAAGTGGCGGGAGCCTCTTACGAGCAGTACTTC.

The V gene is TRBV29-1, the J gene TRBJ1-1; the match to TRBD1 covers 8 bases. This CDR3 spans 15 amino acids. V lost 7 bases to trimming and J lost 1 base; unmatched junction nucleotides: 11. CDR1 is SQVTM and CDR2 is ANQGSEA in the germline V gene. The CDR3 DNA is TGCAGCGCCAGACAGGGGAATCAGAAGAACACTGAAGCTTTCTTT. Translated: CSARQGNQKNTEAFF. The full variable domain, with the rest looked up from reference TRBV29-1 and TRBJ1-1, is SAVISQKPSRDICQRGTSLTIQCQVDSQVTMMFWYRQQPGQSLTLIATANQGSEATYESGFVIDKFPISRPNLTFSTLTVSNMSPEDSSIYLCSARQGNQKNTEAFFGQGTRLTVV.

The chain combines TRBV5-4 with TRBJ2-3; maybe TRBD2 (6 bases). Germline V lookup: CDR1 SGHNT, CDR2 YYREEE (reference sequence). V gave up 5 bases and J gave up 0 bases, with 13 bases separating them. The CDR3 has 15 amino acids. In DNA form, the CDR3 reads TGTGCCAGCAGGATGGGACTCCAAAGCACAGATACGCAGTATTTT. This encodes CASRMGLQSTDTQYF.

This clonotype was detected a few times. The V and J genes are TRBV29-1 and TRBJ2-1; TRBD2 matches at 8 bases. V dropped 3 bases and J dropped 0; count of bases not matched to a gene: 13. CDR3 length equals 18 residues. From germline, CDR1 is SQVTM and CDR2 ANQGSEA. The CDR3 loop reads CSVDSETSDILSYNEQFF. The CDR3 nucleotides are TGCAGCGTTGATAGTGAGACTAGCGATATCCTCTCCTACAATGAGCAGTTCTTC.

V usage is TRBV27 and J usage is TRBJ2-7, with 8 bases matching TRBD2. The germline V gene encodes CDR1 MNHEY and CDR2 SMNVEV (reference sequence). CDR3 length: 15 amino acids. The V segment lost 6 bases and the J segment 4 bases; nucleotides outside the gene matches: 11. CDR3 DNA sequence: TGTGCCAGCAGCCTCGTCACTAGCGGAAAATACGAGCAGTACTTC. Protein: CASSLVTSGKYEQYF.

The chain has TRBV4-1 and TRBJ2-1; 9 bases map to TRBD2. The CDR3 runs to 16 residues. The V segment lost 4 bases and the J segment 6 bases; nucleotides outside the gene matches: 10. Germline V lookup: CDR1 MGHRA, CDR2 YSYEKL. The CDR3 spells CASSRGTSPSPNEQFF. In DNA form, the CDR3 reads TGCGCCAGCAGCCGTGGGACTAGCCCGTCTCCCAATGAGCAGTTCTTC.

As regards this clonotype: A much more abundant neighbour one base away suggests this may be a read error. The chain joins TRBV5-1 to TRBJ1-2, with 8 positions matching TRBD1. From germline, CDR1 is SGHRS and CDR2 YFSETQ. The CDR3 covers 14 residues. The CDR3 coding sequence is TGCGCCAGCATCTTGGACGGACAGGGACGGGGCTACACCTTC. This encodes CASILDGQGRGYTF. Looking up the rest from reference TRBV5-1 and TRBJ1-2 gives the full variable domain: KAGVTQTPRYLIKTRGQQVTLSCSPISGHRSVSWYQQTPGQGLQFLFEYFSETQRNKGNFPGRFSGRQFSNSRSEMNVSTLELGDSALYLCASILDGQGRGYTFGSGTRLTVV.

This clonotype appeared once. This chain links TRBV20-1 with TRBJ2-5; D gene unclear. The germline V gene has CDR1 DFQATT and CDR2 SNEGSKA (reference sequence). The length of the CDR3 is 13 residues. Trimming took 4 bases from V and 5 from J, leaving 14 bases between them. The CDR3 here is CSATTHSTETQYF. The CDR3 bases are TGCAGTGCTACGACTCACAGTACGGAGACCCAGTACTTC.

This clonotype has more than one count but fewer than ten. The chain recombines TRBV28 with TRBJ1-2, with D maybe TRBD1 (5 bases). The CDR3 spans 14 residues. Per germline, CDR1 MDHEN and CDR2 SYDVKM. V was trimmed by 6 bases and J by 3 bases, leaving 14 bases between them. CDR3 sequence: CASRSRGPYYGYTF. DNA for the CDR3: TGTGCCAGCAGGTCGAGGGGCCCCTACTATGGCTACACCTTC.

The chain has TRBV5-6 and TRBJ2-3; D remains ambiguous. The CDR3 runs to 14 residues. The V and J ends lost 0 bases and 1 base respectively, with 6 bases between them. CDR1 is SGHDT, CDR2 YYEEEE, per germline. CDR3 in DNA: TGTGCCAGCAGCTTGGTGTCAGGCACAGATACGCAGTATTTT. It specifies CASSLVSGTDTQYF. Full variable domain (missing parts from reference TRBV5-6 and TRBJ2-3): DAGVTQSPTHLIKTRGQQVTLRCSPKSGHDTVSWYQQALGQGPQFIFQYYEEEERQRGNFPDRFSGHQFPNYSSELNVNALLLGDSALYLCASSLVSGTDTQYFGPGTRLTVL.

This chain joins TRBV13 and TRBJ2-4; no firm D call. The better agreement between TRBJ2-7 and the DNA end casts doubt on the J call. Germline CDR1 reads PRHDT; CDR2 reads FYEKMQ (reference sequence). This CDR3 region has 13 residues. CDR3: CASSGLKPYEQYF. The CDR3 DNA sequence: TGTGCCAGCAGCGGATTAAAACCCTACGAGCAGTACTTC.

CDR3 coding DNA: TGTGCCAGCAGCTTAAATGCCAGGGTAACAGATACGCAGTATTTT. It encodes CASSLNARVTDTQYF. The rearrangement links TRBV7-3 to TRBJ2-3; perhaps TRBD1 as D (5 bases). V was clipped by 1 base and J by 3 bases, with 11 bases between them. The CDR3 runs 15 residues. CDR1 SGHTA and CDR2 FQGTGA come from the germline V gene.

This clonotype was detected only a few times. This CDR3 is CSVRRAPGFNEQFF. CDR3 sequence (DNA): TGCAGCGTGCGCCGTGCGCCGGGCTTCAATGAGCAGTTCTTC. J is TRBJ2-1 and V is TRBV29-1; D not resolved. CDR1 and CDR2 (germline): SQVTM, ANQGSEA. This CDR3 is 14 amino acids long. V was cut by 6 bases and J by 6 bases, with 18 bases left in between.